This TCR beta chain was sequenced during a study of T-cell memory formation after mild COVID-19. Study results and limitations: CD4+ clones that contracted lay mainly in CM and EM; CD8+ ones lay in EMRA. Still unconfirmed is whether the second-wave clones peaking on day 37 recognized SARS-CoV-2. A second wave expanding day 15 to 37 was CD4+-biased; contracting clones were balanced.

About this clonotype itself: The target antigen is unknown.

One entry per CDR3 protein results from TCRdb running MiXCR on the 5' RACE reads. The table shows 250,000 or so distinct CDR3 sequences, with approximately 9% occurring only once. The sequence was obtained from a man between 18 and 35 years old who had mild COVID-19 (a few samples of this study predate the infection). Cell type and time point are not known. Input material: PBMCs or a T cell subset sorted from them (not recorded which).

CDR3 loop: CSAQDRGLGKLFF. The CDR3 bases are TGCAGTGCGCAGGACAGGGGGCTAGGAAAACTGTTTTTT. The chain is built from TRBV20-1 and TRBJ1-4, with TRBD1 matching over 11 bases. Germline V lookup: CDR1 DFQATT, CDR2 SNEGSKA (reference sequence). The J segment lost 10 bases and the V segment lost 6 bases, leaving 7 bases of the junction unmatched. This CDR3 has 13 residues.